Each of the 20 T cell receptor beta chains below was sequenced from the same sample in a study of response to subunit inactivated influenza vaccine (dated by TCRdb to 2017 to 2018). Library preparation employed RT-PCR. The sequencer was an Illumina HiSeq 2500. TCRdb reprocessing: public reads trimmed at Q25 with fastp, clones called with MiXCR, in-frame beta chains kept. Each CDR3 protein gets just one entry, which takes the most common genes and DNA from the rows behind it. The sample yields 590,000 or so distinct CDR3 sequences; 14% were counted once. In total, the top ten clones hold 7.5% to 9% of the sample. Sequencing was performed on PBMCs from blood, taken less than 15 days before vaccination. The origin of the receptors is a man aged 50 or older who received an inactivated influenza vaccine. Donor details come from another sample of the same person, matched by shared clones.

In its sample, this clonotype was seen a few times. This chain uses TRBV20-1 with TRBJ2-5; D perhaps matches TRBD2 (6 bases). This CDR3 has 14 residues. V lost 2 bases to trimming and J lost 5 bases, with 15 bases between them. Germline assignment: CDR1 DFQATT and CDR2 SNEGSKA (reference sequence). The CDR3 region has the DNA TGCAGTGCTAGACCGGGACTCCTTCGGGAGACCCAGTACTTC. This translates into CSARPGLLRETQYF.

Here the CDR3 reads CASGGQAGANVLTF. DNA of the CDR3: TGTGCCAGCGGTGGGCAGGCCGGGGCCAACGTCCTGACTTTC. This rearrangement joins TRBV9 to TRBJ2-6; no clear D. Germline V gene data show CDR1 as SGDLS and CDR2 as YYNGEE. CDR3 length: 14 residues. V was pared by 7 bases and J by 4 bases, with 12 bases between. Using reference TRBV9 and TRBJ2-6 for the parts outside the CDR3, the full variable domain is DSGVTQTPKHLITATGQRVTLRCSPRSGDLSVYWYQQSLDQGLQFLIQYYNGEERAKGNILERFSAQQFPDLHSELNLSSLELGDSALYFCASGGQAGANVLTFGAGSRLTVL.

This clonotype was seen many times. This sequence joins TRBV6-1 and TRBJ1-2; the match to TRBD1 covers 10 bases. V lost 6 bases and J lost 6; bases outside the gene matches: 4. The CDR3 is 13 residues long. Germline CDR1 is MNHNS and CDR2 is SASEGT. CDR3 sequence: CASRRDRGDGYTF. CDR3 bases: TGTGCCAGCAGGCGGGACAGGGGCGATGGCTACACCTTC.

The chain recombines TRBV30 with TRBJ2-5; D is undetermined. This CDR3 is built from 12 residues. V was cut by 5 bases and J by 2 bases, with 9 bases left in between. CDR1 is GTSNPN, CDR2 SVGIG, per germline (reference sequence). The CDR3 DNA sequence: TGTGCCTGGGCTATGCAGCAAGAGACCCAGTACTTC. Its translation is CAWAMQQETQYF.

This clonotype came up a few times. The V and J genes are TRBV7-2 and TRBJ2-5; D call uncertain. CDR1 and CDR2 from the germline V gene are SGHTA and FQGNSA. The CDR3 totals 15 residues. Between the trimmed V and J ends, which lost 3 bases and 8 bases, there was a span of 19 bases. The CDR3 sequence is CASSLTDSQKRTQYF. The DNA for the CDR3 is TGTGCCAGCAGCTTGACGGATTCTCAAAAGAGAACCCAGTACTTC.

This chain connects TRBV12-3 or TRBV12-4 to TRBJ1-3; no reliable D call. V dropped 2 bases and J dropped 3 bases, with 11 bases sitting between them. CDR3 length: 15 amino acids. The CDR3 reads CASSLTRLDGNTIYF. The DNA for the CDR3 is TGTGCCAGCAGTTTAACAAGACTGGATGGAAACACCATATATTTT.

The CDR3 region is CATAFHQETQYF. CDR3 nucleotide sequence: TGTGCCACCGCCTTCCACCAAGAGACCCAGTACTTC. The chain recombines TRBV15 with TRBJ2-5; D gene unclear. Deletions cut 8 bases from V and 0 bases from J, with 7 bases between. CDR1 is LNHNV and CDR2 is YYDKDF in the germline V gene (reference sequence). This CDR3 spans 12 amino acids.

This sequence joins TRBV5-1 and TRBJ2-3, with 7 bases identical to TRBD2. CDR1 and CDR2 from the germline V gene are SGHRS and YFSETQ. The CDR3 consists of 13 residues. Germline trimming cut 2 bases from V and 5 bases from J; bases unmatched to any gene: 2. This CDR3 reads CASSFAGEDTQYF. DNA for the CDR3: TGCGCCAGCAGCTTCGCGGGGGAAGATACGCAGTATTTT.

This clonotype appeared a few times. The V call is TRBV5-1, the J call TRBJ1-2; 7 bases align to TRBD1. The CDR3 has 13 residues. The V and J ends lost 0 bases and 7 bases, in that order; junction bases with no gene match: 3. Germline loops: CDR1 SGHRS, CDR2 YFSETQ. CDR3 DNA: TGCGCCAGCAGCTTGGAGGGGGCGGTTGGCTACACCTTC. Amino acid sequence: CASSLEGAVGYTF.

The J gene is TRBJ2-7, the V gene TRBV6-1; D tentatively reads TRBD1 or TRBD2 (5 bases each). CDR1 MNHNS and CDR2 SASEGT come from the germline V gene. Trimming cost V 6 bases and J 3 bases, with 21 bases left between them. The length of the CDR3 is 16 residues. The DNA of the CDR3 is TGTGCCAGCAGCCTACCTCAGACTCGGGGCAACTACGAGCAGTACTTC. It encodes CASSLPQTRGNYEQYF.

This chain uses TRBV20-1 with TRBJ2-5, with D maybe TRBD2 (5 bases). The length of the CDR3 is 13 residues. The V gene's germline CDR1 is DFQATT and CDR2 SNEGSKA (reference sequence). V was shortened by 6 bases and J by 1 base, with 12 bases between the two germline ends. Here the CDR3 DNA reads TGCAGTGCCGAAGTAGCGTTCCAAGAGACCCAGTACTTC. Protein product: CSAEVAFQETQYF.

The chain is built from TRBV4-3 and TRBJ2-6, with a tentative D call TRBD1 (6 bases). The CDR3 is 18 amino acids. V lost 0 bases and J lost 1, with 13 bases in between. Germline V CDR1 and CDR2: LGHNA, YSLEER. The CDR3 here is CASSQDSHRASGANVLTF. For the CDR3, the DNA is TGCGCCAGCAGCCAAGACTCCCACAGGGCATCTGGGGCCAACGTCCTGACTTTC.

The chain employs TRBV28 and TRBJ1-3; unclear D gene. CDR3 length: 15 amino acids. Looked up from germline, CDR1 is MDHEN and CDR2 is SYDVKM. V gave up 1 base and J gave up 0 bases, with 7 bases separating them. CDR3 sequence (DNA): TGTGCCAGCAGTTTATTGGCAGCCTCTGGAAACACCATATATTTT. This codes for CASSLLAASGNTIYF.

This clonotype turned up a few times. The CDR3 DNA reads TGTGCCAGCAGCTTACTAGCGAGGCTGGGCACAGATACGCAGTATTTT. It translates to CASSLLARLGTDTQYF. The chain links TRBV7-9 to TRBJ2-3; weak D call: TRBD2 (6 bases). CDR1 SEHNR and CDR2 FQNEAQ come from the germline V gene (reference sequence). Trimming shortened V by 2 bases and J by 1 base, and 13 bases separated the two germline ends. The CDR3 loop spans 16 amino acids.

This clonotype was counted only a few times. The CDR3 spells CASSPLAGTGIYEQYF. CDR3 in DNA: TGTGCCAGCAGTCCACTCGCCGGGACAGGGATCTACGAGCAGTACTTC. The chain uses TRBV14 and TRBJ2-7, with TRBD1 matching 9 bases. Germline V gene lookup returns CDR1 SGHDN and CDR2 FVKESK. The trim removed 6 bases at V and 3 bases at J, leaving 12 bases unmatched. The CDR3 totals 16 residues. The whole variable domain, filled in from reference TRBV14 and TRBJ2-7, reads EAGVTQFPSHSVIEKGQTVTLRCDPISGHDNLYWYRRVMGKEIKFLLHFVKESKQDESGMPNNRFLAERTGGTYSTLKVQPAELEDSGVYFCASSPLAGTGIYEQYFGPGTRLTVT.

V is TRBV4-3 and J is TRBJ2-5; maybe TRBD1 (6 bases). This CDR3 spans 18 amino acids. V lost 0 bases and J 2 bases, leaving 19 bases between the germline ends. The germline V gene encodes CDR1 LGHNA and CDR2 YSLEER. This CDR3 reads CASSQEGHIAPLQETQYF. CDR3 DNA sequence: TGCGCCAGCAGCCAAGAGGGACATATCGCCCCGCTTCAAGAGACCCAGTACTTC.

This clonotype was seen a few times. The chain employs TRBV7-3 and TRBJ1-2, with a possible D match to TRBD1 (6 bases). This CDR3 contains 15 residues. The germline V and J ends were trimmed by 2 bases and 4 bases, with 14 bases remaining between them. Germline CDR1 is SGHTA and CDR2 is FQGTGA. The CDR3 loop reads CASSLLPGEAYGYTF. The CDR3 nucleotides read TGTGCCAGCAGCTTACTGCCAGGGGAGGCCTATGGCTACACCTTC. Full variable domain (rest looked up from reference TRBV7-3 and TRBJ1-2): GAGVSQTPSNKVTEKGKYVELRCDPISGHTALYWYRQSLGQGPEFLIYFQGTGAADDSGLPNDRFFAVRPEGSVSTLKIQRTERGDSAVYLCASSLLPGEAYGYTFGSGTRLTVV.

This clonotype was recorded many times. This sequence joins TRBV6-1 and TRBJ2-1, with D possibly called TRBD1 or TRBD2 (5 bases each). The CDR3 spans 11 residues. The V end was cut by 3 bases, the J end by 15 bases, with 12 bases between. CDR1 is MNHNS, CDR2 SASEGT, per germline. The DNA for the CDR3 is TGTGCCAGCAGTGATACGGGGACCCCGTTCTTC. Residues: CASSDTGTPFF.

The chain recombines TRBV3-1 with TRBJ2-1; 8 bases are shared with TRBD2. V lost 3 bases to trimming and J lost 4 bases; unmatched junction nucleotides: 8. Germline loops: CDR1 LGHDT, CDR2 YNNKEL (reference sequence). The CDR3 has 16 residues. The CDR3 reads CASSHSTSGLYNEQFF. The CDR3 coding sequence is TGTGCCAGCAGCCACAGTACTAGCGGATTATACAATGAGCAGTTCTTC.

This clonotype was seen a few times. This chain joins TRBV28 and TRBJ2-7; D tentatively reads TRBD1 or TRBD2 (6 bases each). Trimming shortened V by 8 bases and J by 3 bases, and 17 bases separated the two germline ends. Germline V CDR1 and CDR2: MDHEN, SYDVKM. The CDR3 length is 14 residues. The chain's CDR3 is CASCDRGERYEQYF. DNA of the CDR3: TGTGCCAGCTGTGATAGGGGGGAGCGCTACGAGCAGTACTTC.